Sequencing of this T cell receptor (beta chain) was carried out in a study of CD8 T cells in ankylosing spondylitis. The sample holds many counts of this clonotype. TCRdb re-analysed the 5' RACE reads in MiXCR, keeping a single row per CDR3 protein. The top ten clones hold 0.95% to 1.4% of a sample with 350,000 or so distinct CDR3 sequences, about 15% of them seen once. Germline lookup yields CDR1 SGHVS and CDR2 FQNEAQ. This CDR3 region has 13 residues. V lost 3 bases, J lost 8 bases, and 12 bases lay in between. The chain couples TRBV7-8 to TRBJ2-3; D not certain. This TCR was sampled from a male donor with ankylosing spondylitis or in good health (not recorded which). Source material: blood, either unsorted or a sorted T cell fraction (not recorded which). The DNA for the CDR3 is TGTGCCAGCAGCTTTAGTGTCTCACCTACGCAGTATTTT. Its protein is CASSFSVSPTQYF.